This record looks at one T cell receptor beta chain sequence and its context. The antigen remains unidentified. These data belong to a study of T cell responses to AZD1222 COVID-19 vaccine. Study-level findings and limits: Nearly half of spike-specific TCRs reportedly target variant regions that are unmutated in the B.1.351 and B.1.1.7 variants. White British ancestry dominated among donors, who included more females, and clonal diversity was possibly underestimated. After two AZD1222 doses, spike-specific TCR breadth and depth rose versus day 0.

Clones were read by immunoSEQ multiplex PCR, and TCRdb kept only the in-frame ones, dropping some. This table has tens of thousands of clones, approximately 91% appearing once. Germline lookup yields CDR1 SGHDT and CDR2 YYEEEE. Trimming pared 0 bases from V and 8 bases from J, leaving 14 bases between. CDR3 size: 14 residues. This chain joins TRBV5-6 and TRBJ1-2; the D is unclear. The material was peripheral blood, obtained on day 0 of AZD1222 vaccination. This TCR came from an adult in good health. CDR3: CASSLGQDSEGYTF. The CDR3 DNA reads TGTGCCAGCAGCTTGGGCCAGGATTCCGAGGGCTACACCTTC.